The source of this T cell receptor (beta chain) is a study of blood T cell repertoires in COVID-19. CDR1 is SGHRS, CDR2 YFSETQ, per germline. V shed 0 bases and J shed 8 bases, with 12 bases lying between them. The CDR3 runs 14 residues. The protocol was immunoSEQ multiplex PCR, while the TCRdb copy is restricted to in-frame clones and leaves out a portion. The sample records about 64,000 clones, approximately 82% being singletons. What was sequenced was peripheral blood. The clonotype comes from a woman aged 60-75 years with acute or convalescent COVID-19. This chain links TRBV5-1 with TRBJ2-1, with D possibly TRBD2 on 5 matching bases. DNA for the CDR3: TGCGCCAGCAGCTTGGAACGCGCGAGGGATGAGCAGTTCTTC. This codes for CASSLERARDEQFF.